Listed below are T cell receptor beta chains from one sample, sequenced in a study of blood T cell repertoires in COVID-19. The repertoire was sequenced with immunoSEQ multiplex PCR; TCRdb's copy has only in-frame clones and lacks some. The data contain about 150,000 clones, 75% to 90% of them singletons. The specimen was peripheral blood. These receptors were taken from a woman in her 70s with acute or convalescent COVID-19. The CDR3 runs from the conserved cysteine through the conserved F or W. The D gene is left open where the match is weak. Clone sizes are given selectively: once, few, many, or a class where the clone is expanded.

j_call clone_size v_call d_call cdr3_aa cdr3_nt
TRBJ1-2 . TRBV5-6 TRBD1 CASSLGTGGINYGYTF TGTGCCAGCAGCCTCGGGACAGGGGGCATTAACTATGGCTACACCTTC
TRBJ2-3 . TRBV6-6 . CASSRQGGISTDTQYF TGTGCCAGCAGTCGCCAAGGGGGTATTAGCACAGATACGCAGTATTTT
TRBJ1-2 . TRBV5-1 TRBD1 CASSLGTGGFYGYTF TGCGCCAGCAGCTTGGGGACAGGGGGCTTCTATGGCTACACCTTC
TRBJ2-3 once TRBV20-1 . CSASIARVTDTQYF TGCAGTGCTAGTATAGCGAGGGTCACAGATACGCAGTATTTT
TRBJ2-5 . TRBV28 . CASSLEGRRETQYF TGTGCCAGCAGTTTGGAGGGGCGTAGGGAGACCCAGTACTTC
TRBJ1-2 . TRBV5-1 . CASSLGQGYYGYTF TGCGCCAGCAGCTTGGGCCAGGGGTACTATGGCTACACCTTC
TRBJ1-2 . TRBV6-6 . CASSYAAGRSYGYTF TGTGCCAGCAGTTACGCGGCAGGGCGCAGCTATGGCTACACCTTC
TRBJ2-7 . TRBV7-9 TRBD1 CASSRDRKSYEQYF TGTGCCAGCAGCCGGGACAGAAAAAGCTACGAGCAGTACTTC
TRBJ1-2 . TRBV9 . CASNRVNLGYTF TGTGCCAGCAACCGAGTAAACCTGGGCTACACCTTC
TRBJ1-3 . TRBV18 TRBD1 CASSPLTGDSGNTIYF TGTGCCAGCTCACCTCTGACAGGGGACTCTGGAAACACCATATATTTT
TRBJ1-2 . TRBV5-1 TRBD1 CASSLAGTEEGYTF TGCGCCAGCAGCTTGGCCGGGACAGAGGAAGGCTACACCTTC
TRBJ1-2 . TRBV6-1 . CASSEGALNYGYTF TGTGCCAGCAGTGAGGGGGCACTTAACTATGGCTACACCTTC
TRBJ1-6 . TRBV27 TRBD1 CASSLQGSSYNSPLHF TGTGCCAGCAGTCTACAGGGGAGCTCCTATAATTCACCCCTCCACTTT
TRBJ2-3 once TRBV5-6 TRBD2 CASSSGLAGSFTQYF TGTGCCAGTAGCTCCGGACTAGCGGGGAGTTTTACGCAGTATTTT
TRBJ2-2 . TRBV5-4 TRBD2 CASSGSGGVFTGELFF TGTGCCAGCAGCGGCAGCGGGGGGGTTTTCACCGGGGAGCTGTTTTTT
TRBJ1-4 . TRBV27 . CASSRSAAGEKLFF TGTGCCAGCAGTCGATCAGCGGCGGGTGAAAAACTGTTTTTT
TRBJ1-6 . TRBV7-8 . CASSPSSYNSPLHF TGTGCCAGCAGCCCCTCCTCCTATAATTCACCCCTCCACTTT
TRBJ1-5 . TRBV6-9 . CASSYRFLGGLDSNQPQHF TGTGCCAGCAGTTATCGTTTCCTGGGGGGTTTGGATAGCAATCAGCCCCAGCATTTT
TRBJ1-1 . TRBV5-1 TRBD1 CASSAPGQGFTEAFF TGCGCCAGCAGTGCCCCGGGACAGGGATTCACTGAAGCTTTCTTT
TRBJ1-4 . TRBV6-2/TRBV6-3 TRBD1 CASGRRGQGGSANEKLFF TGTGCCAGCGGCCGTCGGGGACAGGGTGGGTCGGCTAATGAAAAACTGTTTTTT
TRBJ1-4 . TRBV5-6 . CASSLPGQENEKLFF TGTGCCAGCAGCTTGCCGGGACAAGAAAATGAAAAACTGTTTTTT
TRBJ2-3 . TRBV13 . CASSLRAGWRDTQYF TGTGCCAGCAGCTTAAGGGCAGGGTGGCGAGATACGCAGTATTTT
TRBJ1-2 . TRBV19 TRBD1 CASSMYQQGVLYGYTF TGTGCCAGTAGTATGTATCAACAGGGGGTACTCTATGGCTACACCTTC
TRBJ1-1 . TRBV2 . CASSPGWAGNTEAFF TGTGCCAGCAGCCCCGGCTGGGCGGGGAACACTGAAGCTTTCTTT
TRBJ1-1 . TRBV4-3 . CASSRVAAEGKAFF TGCGCCAGCAGCCGCGTGGCCGCGGAGGGGAAAGCTTTCTTT
TRBJ1-2 . TRBV28 . CASSLNGGYGYTF TGTGCCAGCAGTTTAAACGGGGGATATGGCTACACCTTC
TRBJ2-7 . TRBV29-1 . CSVGGSSSSYEQYF TGCAGCGTTGGCGGGTCGTCGAGCTCCTACGAGCAGTACTTC
TRBJ1-5 . TRBV5-1 TRBD1 CASSPTTGQQPQHF TGCGCCAGCAGCCCCACGACAGGGCAACAGCCCCAGCATTTT
TRBJ2-7 . TRBV24-1 TRBD1 CAPWPGTETYEQYF TGTGCCCCCTGGCCAGGGACAGAGACCTACGAGCAGTACTTC
TRBJ2-3 . TRBV11-2 TRBD1 CASSLRGTGETDTQYF TGTGCCAGCAGCTTACGTGGGACAGGGGAAACAGATACGCAGTATTTT
TRBJ2-2 once TRBV2 TRBD1 CASSAGTGGNTGELFF TGTGCCAGCAGCGCCGGGACAGGGGGTAACACCGGGGAGCTGTTTTTT
TRBJ1-6 few TRBV28 . CASSEADRPLHF TGTGCCAGCTCCGAGGCAGACCGACCCCTCCACTTT
TRBJ1-1 . TRBV6-5 . CASSYSQLNTEAFF TGTGCCAGCAGTTACTCCCAGTTGAACACTGAAGCTTTCTTT
TRBJ1-1 . TRBV2 TRBD1 CASSQQTGGGEAFF TGTGCCAGCAGTCAACAAACAGGGGGCGGTGAAGCTTTCTTT
TRBJ1-1 . TRBV28 . CASIGQSGEAFF TGTGCCAGCATCGGACAATCGGGTGAAGCTTTCTTT
TRBJ1-2 . TRBV28 . CASSITGRGYGYTF TGTGCCAGCAGTATAACAGGGCGGGGGTATGGCTACACCTTC
TRBJ2-3 . TRBV10-3 TRBD2 CAISESTSRPDTQYF TGTGCCATCAGTGAATCGACTAGCCGCCCAGATACGCAGTATTTT
TRBJ1-5 few TRBV7-2 . CASSLGKHQPQHF TGTGCCAGCAGCTTAGGAAAGCATCAGCCCCAGCATTTT
TRBJ1-2 . TRBV3-1/TRBV3-2 . CASSRGPQEGYTF TGTGCCAGCAGCCGGGGGCCCCAGGAGGGCTACACCTTC
TRBJ2-2 . TRBV15 TRBD2 CATSRGTSGVGGELFF TGTGCCACCAGCAGGGGGACTAGCGGGGTTGGCGGGGAGCTGTTTTTT